This T cell receptor beta chain was retrieved from a study of T cell responses to AZD1222 COVID-19 vaccine (dated by TCRdb to 2020 to 2022). Turning to the overall study: AZD1222 recipients given second doses at about 4 weeks or at about 12 weeks were pooled, since spike-specific TCR depth and breadth were not found to differ between the two schedules. Trial participants were enrolled into age subgroups of 18-55, 56-69 and 70-plus years, which contained roughly 150, 30 and 60 TCR-sequenced participants, respectively. TCR sequencing covered 230 or so trial participants: around 210 given two doses of AZD1222 and approximately 26 given two doses of MenACWY control vaccine.

This clone has a single count. Its antigen is not yet known. No clone much larger than this one lies a single base away; base qualities are absent. V was cut back by 4 bases and J by 4 bases, leaving a gap of 19 bases between them. Counted from cysteine to phenylalanine, this CDR3 has 16 amino acids. Just CDR3 DNA is preserved here, 48 bases in frame from base 1. CDR1 and CDR2 were assigned from the germline V gene as SGHAT and FQNNGV. The CDR3 regions of human TCRbeta chains were subjected to immunosequencing. The published analysis was carried out like this. TCRs in the repertoires were matched against a reference library of SARS-CoV-2-specific TCRs that had been generated with the MIRA antigen-specificity platform. Breadth meant the fraction of unique TCRs that were SARS-CoV-2-associated, whereas depth meant the fraction of total T cells that were SARS-CoV-2-associated. Using the MIRA data, every spike-specific TCR was mapped to the spike region that the TCR reacted to and assigned to either a CD4 or a CD8 class. Log10-transformed breadth and depth values were compared by one-way ANOVA with Sidak's multiple comparisons tests. TCRdb re-hosts the immuneACCESS table, in-frame sequences only. Its copies lack some clones; in the studies checked, an unresolved V gene accounts for under half of them, and the cause for the rest is not known. V, J and clone size are those of that table, while D and trimming were read from the DNA. The sample has under 200,000 clones on record, roughly nine tenths of them singletons. The ten largest clones add up to approximately 2% of the sample.

According to the study, the label for this sample's time point signals: baseline before first vaccination. Vaccinee samples were obtained from the UK trials COV001 and COV002, which included a single-blind randomized controlled phase 2/3 trial of AZD1222 (ChAdOx1 nCoV-19) in healthy adults. For TCRbeta chain sequencing, PBMC samples from trial participants were taken at day 0 and at day 28 after the second dose. What the authors observed across the whole study: After two AZD1222 doses, both the breadth and the depth of spike-specific TCRs were significantly higher than at day 0 and than in MenACWY recipients. Conclusions about previously exposed vaccinees are limited because only a handful of AZD1222 recipients were SARS-CoV-2 seropositive at baseline. Reportedly, close to half of the unique spike-specific TCRs recognized epitopes lying outside the regions that are mutated in the B.1.351 and B.1.1.7 variants. Participants were mostly white British, with more females than males. The authors suggested clonal diversity may have been underestimated. No day 14 peak-response samples were available, so repertoires were characterized only after the peak T cell response. The vaccine-associated CD4 TCRs covered the entire spike protein, and the dominant responses fell in regions 160-218 and 743-854. The 56-69-year group was small, and its depth increase did not reach significance, likely because of low power.

The V gene is TRBV11-2 and the J gene is TRBJ2-5, and perhaps TRBD1 as D gene, on 5 matching bases. The sequenced sample was peripheral blood, obtained on day 0 of AZD1222 vaccination. This TCR was recovered from an adult in good health. The bases read TGTGCCAGCAGCTCGAGACCCCCAGGGTTAGGAGAGACCCAGTACTTC. It codes for CASSSRPPGLGETQYF.